This passage covers 32 T cell receptor beta chains from one sample sequenced in a study of T-cell reconstitution after alpha-beta-depleted transplantation in children. The TCRbeta library was prepared with unique molecular identifiers. MiXCR was run by TCRdb on the PCR reads, yielding one entry per CDR3 protein. The table shows 170,000 or so distinct CDR3 sequences, with over 5.5% occurring only once. The starting material was PBMCs from the stem cell graft donor, obtained from the stem cell graft. The receptors here all came from a human donor who donated a stem cell graft to a child with Wiskott-Aldrich syndrome.

This clonotype was seen many times. J is TRBJ2-7 and V is TRBV10-3; no clear D. Per the germline V gene, CDR1 is ENHRY and CDR2 is SYGVKD. The CDR3 contains 17 residues. V was cut by 3 bases and J by 7 bases, with 25 bases left in between. The CDR3 DNA reads TGTGCCATCAGTGATCCGGCATCCAGACTGATTACGAGGGAGCAGTACTTC. Translation: CAISDPASRLITREQYF.

Concerning this clonotype itself: This may arise from a read error, as a much more abundant clone is one base away. The rearrangement uses TRBV29-1 and TRBJ2-3; D unresolved. Per germline, CDR1 SQVTM and CDR2 ANQGSEA. The CDR3 loop spans 12 amino acids. This CDR3 is CSVELGTDTHYF. The CDR3 DNA is TGCAGCGTTGAATTGGGCACAGATACGCATTATTTT.

This clonotype was recorded a few times. The chain combines TRBV7-2 with TRBJ2-1, with 13 bases identical to TRBD2. The CDR3 is 14 residues long. CDR1 is SGHTA and CDR2 is FQGNSA in the germline V gene. V lost 5 bases to trimming and J lost 11 bases; unmatched junction nucleotides: 6. DNA for the CDR3: TGTGCCAGCAGCGCGACTAGCGGGAGGTCTCAGCAGTTCTTC. It yields the protein CASSATSGRSQQFF.

The genes are TRBV2 and TRBJ1-5; D remains unclear. Germline V gene lookup returns CDR1 SNHLY and CDR2 FYNNEI. Between the trimmed V and J ends, which lost 5 bases and 12 bases, there was a span of 14 bases. The length of the CDR3 is 12 residues. CDR3 sequence (DNA): TGTGCCAGCAGTCTAACAGACGGGGTCCAGCATTTT. It codes for CASSLTDGVQHF. Based on the CDR3 plus reference TRBV2 and TRBJ1-5, the full variable domain is EPEVTQTPSHQVTQMGQEVILRCVPISNHLYFYWYRQILGQKVEFLVSFYNNEISEKSEIFDDQFSVERPDGSNFTLKIRSTKLEDSAMYFCASSLTDGVQHFGDGTRLSIL.

This clonotype was counted ten times or more. V and J are TRBV4-1 and TRBJ2-3; 8 bases are a match to TRBD1. Germline loops: CDR1 MGHRA, CDR2 YSYEKL. The CDR3 totals 16 residues. The ends lost 3 bases at V and 1 base at J; junction bases unmatched: 6. The CDR3: CASSQGSGQGTDTQYF. CDR3 coding DNA: TGCGCCAGCAGCCAGGGATCGGGACAGGGCACAGATACGCAGTATTTT.

This clonotype occurred a few times. V gene TRBV7-9 combines with J gene TRBJ2-7; no clear D. Per germline, CDR1 SEHNR and CDR2 FQNEAQ (reference sequence). This CDR3 is 14 amino acids long. V shed 5 bases and J shed 2 bases, with 13 bases lying between them. The CDR3 nucleotides read TGTGCCAGCAGCCCAACCCGGTCAACCTACGAGCAGTACTTC. Encoded protein: CASSPTRSTYEQYF.

The chain links TRBV7-2 to TRBJ2-5; TRBD2 matches at 8 bases. Unmatched junction bases numbered 7, after V lost 1 base and J lost 0 bases. CDR3 length: 17 amino acids. Per germline, CDR1 SGHTA and CDR2 FQGNSA. CDR3 DNA sequence: TGTGCCAGCAGCTTAGTGGGCGGCGGGGGGTACCAAGAGACCCAGTACTTC. Its protein is CASSLVGGGGYQETQYF.

This clonotype appeared many times. The chain has TRBV27 and TRBJ2-1; TRBD1 matches 9 bases. The CDR3 runs to 15 residues. CDR1 is MNHEY and CDR2 is SMNVEV in the germline V gene (reference sequence). Trimming removed 6 bases from V and 4 bases from J; junction bases left unmatched: 7. CDR3 amino acids: CASSGTGRRYNEQFF. The CDR3 coding sequence is TGTGCCAGCAGCGGGACAGGGCGGCGGTACAATGAGCAGTTCTTC.

This clonotype was recorded at least ten times. V usage is TRBV5-1 and J usage is TRBJ2-7; D is ambiguous. CDR3 size: 13 residues. The germline V gene has CDR1 SGHRS and CDR2 YFSETQ. The V end was cut by 6 bases, the J end by 5 bases, with 15 bases between. DNA for the CDR3: TGCGCCAGCAATCAAGATGAAGGACACGAGCAGTACTTC. It yields the protein CASNQDEGHEQYF.

This clonotype has a count of ten or more. The gene calls are TRBV25-1 and TRBJ2-1, with D possibly matching TRBD2 (7 bases). Germline CDR1 MGHDK, CDR2 SYGVNS. This CDR3 spans 14 amino acids. V was clipped by 3 bases and J by 7 bases, with 13 bases between them. The CDR3 loop reads CASSDVGGLNEQFF. The CDR3 region has the DNA TGTGCCAGCAGTGATGTCGGGGGGCTGAATGAGCAGTTCTTC.

There are a few counts of this clonotype. J is TRBJ1-5 and V is TRBV6-5, with 8 nucleotides matching TRBD1. The germline gives CDR1 MNHEY, CDR2 SVGAGI. After removal of 2 bases from V and 4 bases from J, the junction contained 7 bases not matched to a gene. This CDR3 region has 16 residues. The CDR3 DNA sequence: TGTGCCAGCAGTTACGCTGGACAGGGTGGGAATCAGCCCCAGCATTTT. This codes for CASSYAGQGGNQPQHF.

Concerning this clonotype: Because it lacks the conserved phenylalanine or tryptophan at the end, this CDR3 is likely a read error. The limits of the CDR3 on the DNA are not certain, so only TCRdb's listed CDR3 is given. This sequence joins TRBV7-1 and TRBJ2-2. TRBV7-1 is marked as an open reading frame, function uncertain. Termini included, the CDR3 measures 13 amino acids. The CDR3 is CAMGSGLLCWVLL.

Ten or more counts support this clonotype. This chain joins TRBV20-1 and TRBJ2-7; TRBD1 matches at 8 bases. CDR1 is DFQATT, CDR2 SNEGSKA, per germline (reference sequence). CDR3 length: 15 amino acids. CDR3 loop: CRASQTGALNYEQYF. CDR3 coding DNA: TGCAGGGCCTCACAGACAGGGGCCCTGAACTACGAGCAGTACTTC.

The chain carries TRBV5-1 and TRBJ1-1; TRBD1 matches at 10 bases. The CDR3 spans 14 residues. V dropped 5 bases and J dropped 0; count of bases not matched to a gene: 1. The germline V gene encodes CDR1 SGHRS and CDR2 YFSETQ. CDR3 sequence (DNA): TGCGCCAGCAGGGGACAGGGGATGAACACTGAAGCTTTCTTT. It encodes CASRGQGMNTEAFF.

This clonotype was observed a handful of times. The J gene is TRBJ2-2, the V gene TRBV6-2 or TRBV6-3; possible D gene TRBD2, 6 bases. The V and J ends lost 7 bases and 5 bases respectively, with 17 bases between them. The CDR3 is 15 amino acids. CDR1 and CDR2 (germline): MNHEY, SVGEGT. In DNA form, the CDR3 reads TGTGCCAGCAACCAACAGCGGGTATGGACCGGGGAGCTGTTTTTT. This translates into CASNQQRVWTGELFF.

This clonotype appeared many times. The chain links TRBV20-1 to TRBJ1-2; D unclear. Trimming removed 3 bases at V and 4 bases at J, with 18 bases between. CDR1 is DFQATT and CDR2 is SNEGSKA in the germline V gene (reference sequence). The CDR3 is made up of 15 amino acids. The CDR3 spells CSASSTVTGSYGYTF. CDR3 sequence (DNA): TGCAGTGCTAGTTCAACGGTCACGGGGAGCTATGGCTACACCTTC.

This clonotype was seen many times. This chain joins TRBV20-1 and TRBJ2-3, with D possibly matching TRBD1 (5 bases). Trimming took 3 bases from V and 4 from J, leaving 11 bases between them. The length of the CDR3 is 13 residues. Germline V gene data show CDR1 as DFQATT and CDR2 as SNEGSKA (reference sequence). The CDR3 sequence is CSASDRVADTQYF. The CDR3 nucleotides read TGCAGTGCTAGTGACAGAGTCGCAGATACGCAGTATTTT.

In its sample, this clonotype was seen many times. The DNA for the CDR3 is TGTGCCAGCAACAACGGGTCGATAGCTACCTCCTGGAACAATGAGCAGTTCTTC. Protein product: CASNNGSIATSWNNEQFF. The chain couples TRBV12-3 or TRBV12-4 to TRBJ2-1; D remains ambiguous. The CDR3 contains 18 residues. With 7 bases removed from V and 5 bases from J, the gap between germline ends came to 27 bases.

The chain joins TRBV11-2 to TRBJ2-5; 10 nucleotides align to TRBD2. This CDR3 spans 14 amino acids. The germline V gene encodes CDR1 SGHAT and CDR2 FQNNGV. J gave up 5 bases and V 7 bases, and 7 bases lay outside the gene matches. Written as DNA, the CDR3 is TGTGCCAGCACCTATTTTAGCGGGGGGGAGACCCAGTACTTC. Protein sequence: CASTYFSGGETQYF.

In its sample, this clonotype was seen a few times. The CDR3 nucleotides are TGCGCCAGCAGCTTGCCAGGGGACTCTGGGGCCAACGTCCTGACTTTC. The encoded protein is CASSLPGDSGANVLTF. The chain is built from TRBV5-1 and TRBJ2-6; tentative D call: TRBD1 (6 bases). Trimming cost V 1 base and J 0 bases, with 8 bases left between them. CDR3 size: 16 residues. Germline values: CDR1 SGHRS, CDR2 YFSETQ. Combining the CDR3 with reference TRBV5-1 and TRBJ2-6 gives the whole variable domain KAGVTQTPRYLIKTRGQQVTLSCSPISGHRSVSWYQQTPGQGLQFLFEYFSETQRNKGNFPGRFSGRQFSNSRSEMNVSTLELGDSALYLCASSLPGDSGANVLTFGAGSRLTVL.

This clonotype was counted at least ten times. V gene TRBV6-2 or TRBV6-3 combines with J gene TRBJ2-7; tentative D call: TRBD2 (6 bases). The CDR3 consists of 14 residues. The germline gives CDR1 MNHEY, CDR2 SVGEGT. V lost 2 bases, J lost 2 bases, and 10 bases lay in between. The CDR3 DNA sequence: TGTGCCAGCAGTTACCGGCGGGAAACCTACGAGCAGTACTTC. Encoded protein: CASSYRRETYEQYF.

This clonotype was recorded many times. This chain links TRBV10-3 with TRBJ2-2; 7 bases map to TRBD1. This CDR3 is 13 amino acids long. The germline gives CDR1 ENHRY, CDR2 SYGVKD. J gave up 0 bases and V 8 bases, and 0 bases lay outside the gene matches. The CDR3 loop is CAIGQANTGELFF. CDR3 in DNA: TGTGCCATCGGACAGGCGAACACCGGGGAGCTGTTTTTT.

This clonotype has ten or more counts. The chain carries TRBV4-3 and TRBJ2-7, with D perhaps matching TRBD2 (6 bases). The V gene's germline CDR1 is LGHNA and CDR2 YSLEER. CDR3 length: 15 amino acids. V lost 1 base and J 1 base, leaving 11 bases between the germline ends. In DNA form, the CDR3 reads TGCGCCAGCAGCCAAGTGGGACTCCCTTCCTACGAGCAGTACTTC. It yields the protein CASSQVGLPSYEQYF.

In this sample, this clonotype turned up many times. The chain carries TRBV12-3 or TRBV12-4 and TRBJ2-4; D tentatively reads TRBD1 or TRBD2 (6 bases each). The CDR3 has 15 amino acids. Trimming shortened V by 6 bases and J by 6 bases, and 18 bases separated the two germline ends. CDR3 amino acids: CASSLIRGHGNIQYF. The CDR3 bases are TGTGCCAGCAGCCTTATACGGGGGCATGGAAACATTCAGTACTTC.

This clonotype was recorded at least ten times. The V and J genes are TRBV5-1 and TRBJ1-1; D is unclear. The CDR3 length is 15 residues. Germline loops: CDR1 SGHRS, CDR2 YFSETQ. V lost 5 bases and J lost 3, with 17 bases in between. CDR3 in amino acids: CASRAVFGVDTEAFF. In DNA form, the CDR3 reads TGCGCCAGCAGAGCCGTCTTCGGGGTGGACACTGAAGCTTTCTTT. The complete variable domain, with remaining parts taken from reference TRBV5-1 and TRBJ1-1, reads KAGVTQTPRYLIKTRGQQVTLSCSPISGHRSVSWYQQTPGQGLQFLFEYFSETQRNKGNFPGRFSGRQFSNSRSEMNVSTLELGDSALYLCASRAVFGVDTEAFFGQGTRLTVV.

The V gene is TRBV27, the J gene TRBJ2-2, with no clear D. The length of the CDR3 is 15 residues. Trimming cost V 3 bases and J 4 bases, with 12 bases left between them. The germline gives CDR1 MNHEY, CDR2 SMNVEV (reference sequence). The CDR3 sequence is CASSFSGVLTGELFF. As DNA, the CDR3 is TGTGCCAGCAGTTTTTCTGGGGTCCTCACCGGGGAGCTGTTTTTT.

This rearrangement joins TRBV23-1 to TRBJ2-2; D tentatively reads TRBD1 or TRBD2 (5 bases each). TRBV23-1 is filed as an ORF, its function uncertain. Trimming removed 3 bases at V and 5 bases at J, with 19 bases between. The CDR3 spans 17 residues. The CDR3 sequence is CASSHPVGERSTGELFF. CDR3 sequence (DNA): TGCGCCAGCAGTCATCCTGTGGGGGAACGAAGTACCGGGGAGCTGTTTTTT.

This clonotype showed up many times. CDR3 amino acids: CASSSSREQYF. In nucleotides, the CDR3 is TGTGCCAGCAGCTCATCCCGCGAGCAGTACTTC. This chain connects TRBV11-2 to TRBJ2-7; the D is unclear. Germline V gene data show CDR1 as SGHAT and CDR2 as FQNNGV. V was pared by 4 bases and J by 6 bases, with 7 bases between. This CDR3 is built from 11 residues.

This clonotype occurred many times. The V gene is TRBV5-1, the J gene TRBJ2-1; no reliable D call. The CDR3 runs 12 residues. V dropped 7 bases and J dropped 8 bases, with 13 bases sitting between them. Germline loops: CDR1 SGHRS, CDR2 YFSETQ. In nucleotides, the CDR3 is TGCGCCAGCTATTCGGTATTTGATGAGCAGTTCTTC. It codes for CASYSVFDEQFF.

This clonotype was detected many times. The rearrangement links TRBV5-1 to TRBJ2-1; D is ambiguous. The germline V gene encodes CDR1 SGHRS and CDR2 YFSETQ. Trimming took 0 bases from V and 4 from J, leaving 11 bases between them. This CDR3 has 15 residues. CDR3 nucleotide sequence: TGCGCCAGCAGCTTGGCCGTTCAGAGATACAATGAGCAGTTCTTC. The encoded protein is CASSLAVQRYNEQFF.

This clonotype has only a few counts. The rearrangement links TRBV3-1 to TRBJ2-5; 10 nucleotides match TRBD2. Unmatched junction bases numbered 6, after V lost 4 bases and J lost 4 bases. Germline V gene lookup returns CDR1 LGHDT and CDR2 YNNKEL (reference sequence). The CDR3 consists of 15 residues. The CDR3 spells CASSPSGGSLETQYF. The CDR3, as DNA: TGTGCCAGCAGCCCTAGCGGGGGTTCGTTAGAGACCCAGTACTTC.

This clonotype was found many times. This chain links TRBV5-1 with TRBJ2-5; the match to TRBD2 covers 9 bases. The germline CDR1 and CDR2 sequences are SGHRS and YFSETQ. With V trimmed by 4 bases and J by 4 bases, 2 bases remained unmatched. This CDR3 has 13 residues. CDR3 loop: CASSTTSGETQYF. DNA for the CDR3: TGCGCCAGCAGCACGACTAGCGGAGAGACCCAGTACTTC.